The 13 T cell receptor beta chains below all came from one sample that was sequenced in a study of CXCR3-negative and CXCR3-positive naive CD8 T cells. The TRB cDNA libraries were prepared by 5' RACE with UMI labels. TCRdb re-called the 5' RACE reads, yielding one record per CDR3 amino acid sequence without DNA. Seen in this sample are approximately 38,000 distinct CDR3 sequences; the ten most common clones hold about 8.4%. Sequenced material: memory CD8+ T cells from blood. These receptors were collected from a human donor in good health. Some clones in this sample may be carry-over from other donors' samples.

This chain's CDR3 is CASSPSPGLAGVNEQFF. The V and J genes are TRBV3-1 and TRBJ2-1; the D call from TCRdb, TRBD2, cannot be confirmed without DNA. CDR3 length: 17 amino acids. Germline CDR1 is LGHDT and CDR2 is YNNKEL (reference sequence).

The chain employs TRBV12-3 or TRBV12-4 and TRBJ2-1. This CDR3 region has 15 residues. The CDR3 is CASSPILSSYNEQFF.

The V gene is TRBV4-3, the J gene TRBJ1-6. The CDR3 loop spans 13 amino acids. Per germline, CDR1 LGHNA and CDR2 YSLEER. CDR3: CASSQDLNSPLHF.

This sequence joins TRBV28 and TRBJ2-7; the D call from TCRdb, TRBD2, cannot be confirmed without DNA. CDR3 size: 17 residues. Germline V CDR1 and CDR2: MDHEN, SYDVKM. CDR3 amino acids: CASSRLAGAFGAYEQYF.

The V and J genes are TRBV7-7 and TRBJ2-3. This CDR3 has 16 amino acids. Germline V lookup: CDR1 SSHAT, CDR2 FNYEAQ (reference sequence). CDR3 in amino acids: CASSLGIGDYTDTQYF.

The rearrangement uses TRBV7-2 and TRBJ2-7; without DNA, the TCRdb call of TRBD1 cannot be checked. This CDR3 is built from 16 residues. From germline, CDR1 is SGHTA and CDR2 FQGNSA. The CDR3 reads CASSLGPEHRNYEQYF.

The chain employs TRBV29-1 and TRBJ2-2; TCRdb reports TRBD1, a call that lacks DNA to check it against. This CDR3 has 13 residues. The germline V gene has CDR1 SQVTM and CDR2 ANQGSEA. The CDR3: CSVQAGGPGELFF.

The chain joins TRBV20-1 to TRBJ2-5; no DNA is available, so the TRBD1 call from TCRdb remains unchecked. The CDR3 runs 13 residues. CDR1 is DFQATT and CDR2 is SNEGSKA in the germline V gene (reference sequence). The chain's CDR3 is CSARAGGPETQYF.

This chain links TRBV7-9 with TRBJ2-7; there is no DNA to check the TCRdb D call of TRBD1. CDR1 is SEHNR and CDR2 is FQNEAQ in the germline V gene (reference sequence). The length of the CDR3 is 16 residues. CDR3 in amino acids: CASSKGAGGQSGEQYF.

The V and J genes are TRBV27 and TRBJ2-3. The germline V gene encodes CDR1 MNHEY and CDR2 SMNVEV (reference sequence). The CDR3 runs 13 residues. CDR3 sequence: CASSFSDGFTQYF.

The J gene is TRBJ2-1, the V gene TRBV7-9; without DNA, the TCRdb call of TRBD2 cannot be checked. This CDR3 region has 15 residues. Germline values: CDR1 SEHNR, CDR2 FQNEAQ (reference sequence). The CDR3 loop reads CASSSGLAGYNEQFF.

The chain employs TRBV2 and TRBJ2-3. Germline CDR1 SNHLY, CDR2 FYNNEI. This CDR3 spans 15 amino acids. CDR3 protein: CASSEQHGYTDTQYF.

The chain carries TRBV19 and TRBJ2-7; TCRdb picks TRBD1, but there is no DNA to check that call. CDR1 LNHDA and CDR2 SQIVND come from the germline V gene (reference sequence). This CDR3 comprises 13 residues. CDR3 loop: CASSGTGSHEQYF.